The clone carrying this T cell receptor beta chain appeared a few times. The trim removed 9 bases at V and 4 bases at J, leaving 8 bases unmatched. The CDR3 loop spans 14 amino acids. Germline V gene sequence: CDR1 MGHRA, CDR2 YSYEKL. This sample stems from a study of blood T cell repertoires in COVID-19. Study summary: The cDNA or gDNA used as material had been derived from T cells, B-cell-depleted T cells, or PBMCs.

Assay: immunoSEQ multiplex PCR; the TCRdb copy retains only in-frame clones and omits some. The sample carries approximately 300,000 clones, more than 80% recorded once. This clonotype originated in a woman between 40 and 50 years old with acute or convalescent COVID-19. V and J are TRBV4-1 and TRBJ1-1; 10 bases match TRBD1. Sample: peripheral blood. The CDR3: CASRDRGMATEAFF. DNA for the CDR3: TGCGCCAGTCGGGACAGGGGTATGGCCACTGAAGCTTTCTTT.